The entry below gives a single T cell receptor (beta chain) sequence along with its context. Its antigen is not identified. This sample stems from a study of a mutant IDH1 vaccine in newly diagnosed glioma. As for the study in general: Of treated patients, roughly 62% were men and roughly 40% women, averaging 40.4 years.

Germline CDR1 SQVTM, CDR2 ANQGSEA. The CDR3 totals 12 residues. V trimming: 1 base; J trimming: 8 bases; junction bases outside the gene matches: 2. Time point denoted: week 47, end of study. Alongside topical imiquimod, each dose of vaccine comprised 300 ug of mutant IDH1 20-mer peptide. Data came from immunoSEQ multiplex PCR; TCRdb stores just in-frame clones and leaves some out. This repertoire shows tens of thousands of clones, 75% to 85% found once; its top ten account for 5.2%. The sequence was obtained from a man in his forties with glioma. The material sequenced was PBMCs, taken from a glioma patient whose treatment included an IDH1 peptide vaccine. The chain couples TRBV29-1 to TRBJ1-2; TRBD1 matches 9 bases. CDR3 nucleotides: TGCAGCGTTGAAGGACAGGGGGAAGGCTACACCTTC. This gives the protein CSVEGQGEGYTF.